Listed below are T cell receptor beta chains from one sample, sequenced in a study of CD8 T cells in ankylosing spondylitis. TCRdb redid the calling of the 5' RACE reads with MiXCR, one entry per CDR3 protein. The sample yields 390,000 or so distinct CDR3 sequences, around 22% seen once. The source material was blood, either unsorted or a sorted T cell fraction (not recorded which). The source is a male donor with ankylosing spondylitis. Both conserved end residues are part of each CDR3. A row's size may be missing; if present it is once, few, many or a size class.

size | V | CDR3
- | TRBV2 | CASSVQGGNTIYF
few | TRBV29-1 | CSVGSGGPETQYF
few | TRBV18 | CASSPVPSGSYEQYF
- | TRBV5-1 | CASSGGDPAYEQYF
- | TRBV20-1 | CSARGPGQRNQPQHF
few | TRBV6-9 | CASIDPGLARHTGELFF
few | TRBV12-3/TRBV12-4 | CASSPVLVGEQFF
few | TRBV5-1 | CASSSGTVSYEQYF
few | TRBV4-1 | CASSLGTTGTDTQYF
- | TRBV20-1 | CSARGVWGTGIFF
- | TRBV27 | CASSLQPSQTQYF
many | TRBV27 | CASSRGGVDNEQFF
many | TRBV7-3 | CASSLSNSGNTIYF
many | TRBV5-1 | CASSTEPSNTGELFF
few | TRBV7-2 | CASSWGLAGGLGEQFF
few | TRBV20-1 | CSAIPGGLYEQYF
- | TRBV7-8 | CASSLAGEGATEAFF
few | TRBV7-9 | CASSRGQVNYGYTF
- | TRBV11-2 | CASSFPRLAGGSYNEQFF
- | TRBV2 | CASSQQGRNTEAFF
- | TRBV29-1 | CSVEERSSTDTQYF
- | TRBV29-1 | CSVEIPDNYGYTF
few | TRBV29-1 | CSVAGTSGTDTQYF
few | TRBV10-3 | CAIAGTNSNQPQHF
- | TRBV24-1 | CATSTGTRGTEQFF
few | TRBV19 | CASSPGPALIEQYF
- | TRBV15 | CATSTDRYEQYF
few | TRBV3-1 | CASSQAASGGTQYF
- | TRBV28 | CASSPSETGAATEAFF
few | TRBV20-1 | CSARFEGLRETQYF
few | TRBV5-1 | CASSFLQGSNEQFF
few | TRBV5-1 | CASSSVTADTQYF
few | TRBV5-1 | CASSLQTSGNYGKNIQYF
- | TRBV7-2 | CASSPEVGTANTGELFF
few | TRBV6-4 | CASSQNPGVYNEQFF
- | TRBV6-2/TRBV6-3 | CASSYRWTGGSKGTEAFF
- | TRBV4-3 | CASSRDLAGDHNEQFF
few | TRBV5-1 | CASSSRQGFSYEQYF
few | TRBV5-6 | CASSGVYNEQFF
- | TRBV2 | CASSEIGFWGYTEAFF
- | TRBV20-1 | CSARAMSRPIEAFF
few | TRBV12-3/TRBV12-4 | CASSSPPRYNEQFF
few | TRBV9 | CASSFGQDTEAFF
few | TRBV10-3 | CAIRSGTSGSYEQFF
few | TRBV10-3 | CAISEGFGEKLFF
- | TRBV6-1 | CASSRRTGAGELFF
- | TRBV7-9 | CASSLATDIQNEQFF
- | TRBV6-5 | CASSSEGAGGCEQYF
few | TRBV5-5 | CASSRSSVGGDTQYF
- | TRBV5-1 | CASSFLGQNEKLFF
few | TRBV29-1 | CSVEVGGAPPDTQYF
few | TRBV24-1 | CATSDIAGTTDTQYF
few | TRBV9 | CASSPNPGENTDTQYF
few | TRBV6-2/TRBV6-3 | CASSYSRGSVGHF
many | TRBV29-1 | CSVEDVFIADTQYF
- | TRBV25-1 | CASSGDNTDTQYF
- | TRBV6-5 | CASSFTLTSGIPSTGELFF
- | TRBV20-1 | CSASGLGSSYEQYF
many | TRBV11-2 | CASSLGLVNTEAFF